A selection of T cell receptor beta chains follows, all from one sample in a study of vaccination and CD4 T cells after COVID-19. One entry per CDR3 protein results from TCRdb running MiXCR on the PCR reads. The sample holds about 17,000 distinct CDR3 sequences; approximately 31% are singletons and the top ten take approximately 15%. Their antigens are not known. The material sequenced was cultured CD4+ T cells from blood. The receptors stem from a human donor with COVID-19. Both conserved end residues are part of each CDR3. The D gene is left open where the match is weak. Rows give clone size only sometimes, using once, few, many, or a class for an expanded clone.

cdr3_nt cdr3_aa j_call d_call v_call clone_size
TGTGCCAGCAGCACTCGCCTAGGCGAAAGCTCCTATAATTCACCCCTCCACTTT CASSTRLGESSYNSPLHF TRBJ1-6 . TRBV7-9 medium-sized
TGTGCCAGCAGCCCTATGGGGGCAGGGGAAAAACTGTTTTTT CASSPMGAGEKLFF TRBJ1-4 . TRBV11-2 .
TGTGCCAGCAGCTTGGGGCAGGCTAATGAAAAACTGTTTTTT CASSLGQANEKLFF TRBJ1-4 . TRBV5-4 .
TGTGCCAGCAAGGTGACGATAGCGGAGACCCAGTACTTC CASKVTIAETQYF TRBJ2-5 . TRBV6-2/TRBV6-3 .
TGTGCCAGCAGCGCCTCAGGGGCTAATAGCAATCAGCCCCAGCATTTT CASSASGANSNQPQHF TRBJ1-5 . TRBV9 .
TGTGCCAGCGCAGTGAGACAGGGTAGAAAGACCCAGTACTTC CASAVRQGRKTQYF TRBJ2-5 TRBD1 TRBV6-1 .
TGTGCCAGCTCACGGAAGGGACGAACGCTCTATGGCTACACCTTC CASSRKGRTLYGYTF TRBJ1-2 . TRBV18 .
TGCAGTGCTAGCCAGTCCGCAACTAATGAAAAACTGTTTTTT CSASQSATNEKLFF TRBJ1-4 . TRBV20-1 few
TGTGCCAGCAGTCGACCGGGACTAGCGGGGGGGCCTAGTTACGAGCAGTACTTC CASSRPGLAGGPSYEQYF TRBJ2-7 TRBD2 TRBV5-6 .
TGTGCTAGTGGTTTGGTCCGACAGGCCTGCCAAGAGACCCAGTACTTC CASGLVRQACQETQYF TRBJ2-5 . TRBV12-5 few
TGCGCCAGCAGCCAAGGGTTAGGGCGAAGGGATACGCAGTATTTT CASSQGLGRRDTQYF TRBJ2-3 . TRBV4-3 few
TGTGCCAGCAGCGAAGCGGGACTAGCCAGCTATGAGCAGTTCTTC CASSEAGLASYEQFF TRBJ2-1 TRBD2 TRBV7-6 .
TGTGCCAGCAGCTTAGTCACGGGGGTCCAAACTGAAGCTTTCTTT CASSLVTGVQTEAFF TRBJ1-1 . TRBV7-2 .
TGTGCCAGCACCCGGGGGCTTACCCAAGACAAGGATTCACCCCTCCACTTT CASTRGLTQDKDSPLHF TRBJ1-6 . TRBV5-4 .
TGTGCCAGCAGCTCCGGGACAGGGGTTGGCGATGAGCAGTTCTTC CASSSGTGVGDEQFF TRBJ2-1 TRBD1 TRBV6-1 .
TGTGCCACCAGCAGAGAAGGGAAAGGGGATGGCTACACCTTC CATSREGKGDGYTF TRBJ1-2 . TRBV15 .
TGTGCCAGCAGCGTCCGGACAGGGAGATCCCTCGAGCAGTACTTC CASSVRTGRSLEQYF TRBJ2-7 TRBD1 TRBV11-3 .
TGTGCCACCAGTACCTATCGGAATCAGCCCCAGCATTTT CATSTYRNQPQHF TRBJ1-5 . TRBV15 .
TGTGCCAGCAGTTACCCCGGGACTGTGAACACTGAAGCTTTCTTT CASSYPGTVNTEAFF TRBJ1-1 . TRBV6-5 .
TGTGCCAGCAGCTTAGGCGGAACTGGGGCCAACGTCCTGACTTTC CASSLGGTGANVLTF TRBJ2-6 . TRBV5-4 few
TGTGCCAGTACCCCCGACGGGGGGCCCGAAAAACTGTTTTTT CASTPDGGPEKLFF TRBJ1-4 . TRBV7-9 few
TGTGCCAGCAGTTACGTGGGAACAGATACGCAGTATTTT CASSYVGTDTQYF TRBJ2-3 . TRBV6-5 .
TGTGCCAGCAGCCCTCGCTACACTGAAGCTTTCTTT CASSPRYTEAFF TRBJ1-1 . TRBV7-2 .
TGCGCCAGCAGCTTGGGGATACAGGATAGCAATCAGCCCCAGCATTTT CASSLGIQDSNQPQHF TRBJ1-5 . TRBV5-1 .
TGTGCCAGCGGACGACGATCATCTAACTATGGCTACACCTTC CASGRRSSNYGYTF TRBJ1-2 . TRBV2 .
TGTGCCAGCAGCCCACGGGGGGGCTATGGCTACACCTTC CASSPRGGYGYTF TRBJ1-2 . TRBV7-8 .
TGTGCCAGCAGTGAGCTCGGGGTCCCGAACACCATATATTTT CASSELGVPNTIYF TRBJ1-3 . TRBV6-1 .
TGTGCCAGCAGTTTAGTCGGGAAGCCCCAGCATTTT CASSLVGKPQHF TRBJ1-5 . TRBV28 few
TGTGCCAGCAGCGTAGCCGGACAGTGGGACATTCAGTACTTC CASSVAGQWDIQYF TRBJ2-4 . TRBV9 .
TGTGCCAGCAGCTTGGAATCGGGGCAGAACACCGGGGAGCTGTTTTTT CASSLESGQNTGELFF TRBJ2-2 . TRBV5-4 .
TGTGCCAGCAGTTACCCGACGGGGGGGGGCGTTACTGAAGCTTTCTTT CASSYPTGGGVTEAFF TRBJ1-1 . TRBV6-5 few
TGTGCCAGTAGTACACGCACAGATACGCAGTATTTT CASSTRTDTQYF TRBJ2-3 . TRBV19 .
TGTGCCAGTCTAGACAGGGGAAGCAATCAGCCCCAGCATTTT CASLDRGSNQPQHF TRBJ1-5 TRBD1 TRBV19 .
TGTGCCAGCAGCCCCGGGACAGGTGGCCCCACCTTC CASSPGTGGPTF TRBJ1-2 TRBD1 TRBV7-8 few
TGTGCCAGCAGTTTTGAGGGCTTGGGCAATCAGCCCCAGCATTTT CASSFEGLGNQPQHF TRBJ1-5 . TRBV12-3/TRBV12-4 few
TGCAGTGCTAGAGATGGGCGGACAGGTCGTTCCTATAATTCACCCCTCCACTTT CSARDGRTGRSYNSPLHF TRBJ1-6 TRBD1 TRBV20-1 few
TGTGCCAGCAGCCAAGATAGGACCCCCCGGCAGTATTTT CASSQDRTPRQYF TRBJ2-3 . TRBV14 once
TGTGCCAGCAGCACCGCTTGGGGCGGCACAGATACGCAGTATTTT CASSTAWGGTDTQYF TRBJ2-3 . TRBV9 once
TGTGCCAGCTCACCACTGACAGTTAGTGGTGAGCAGTTCTTC CASSPLTVSGEQFF TRBJ2-1 . TRBV18 few
TGTGCCAGCAGTGCCAGAGAACAGGGCAATCAGCCCCAGCATTTT CASSAREQGNQPQHF TRBJ1-5 . TRBV6-7 .
TGCGCCAGCAGTAACCCCAGGGGGACCACAGATACGCAGTATTTT CASSNPRGTTDTQYF TRBJ2-3 TRBD1 TRBV10-2 few
TGCAGCGTTAGACAGGCAGAAGCTTTCTTT CSVRQAEAFF TRBJ1-1 . TRBV29-1 .
TGTGCCAGCAGGTCCCTAGCGGGGGCCGGCACAGATACGCAGTATTTT CASRSLAGAGTDTQYF TRBJ2-3 TRBD2 TRBV7-9 .
TGTGCCAGCAGCTTAGATCGCAGGGGCTATGGCTACACCTTC CASSLDRRGYGYTF TRBJ1-2 . TRBV11-3 .
TGTGCCAGTAGTCCCGGAGAGACCCAGTACTTC CASSPGETQYF TRBJ2-5 . TRBV12-3/TRBV12-4 few
TGTGCCAGCAGTACCCGCAGTGGAGGAAACACCATATATTTT CASSTRSGGNTIYF TRBJ1-3 . TRBV6-1 few
TGTGCCAGCAGCTCCGGGACTATCGAGCAGTACTTC CASSSGTIEQYF TRBJ2-7 TRBD2 TRBV11-3 .
TGCGACAGCAGCTTGGTAGGCGGGGGGGCGAACACCGGGGAGCTGTTTTTT CDSSLVGGGANTGELFF TRBJ2-2 TRBD2 TRBV5-1 .